This passage covers 11 T cell receptor beta chains from one sample sequenced in a study of CD8 T cells in Susac syndrome. After extraction with the RNeasy kit, about 0.45 to 1 ug of the RNA was reverse transcribed using random hexamers. TCRdb passed the immunoSEQ multiplex PCR reads through MiXCR, listing each CDR3 protein once. The data hold about 180,000 distinct CDR3 sequences, with roughly 94% observed a single time. The sequenced sample consisted of CD4+ T cells from PBMCs. Source of these receptors: a human donor with Susac syndrome.

This chain connects TRBV7-3 to TRBJ2-2; TRBD2 agrees at 8 bases. Germline V lookup: CDR1 SGHTA, CDR2 FQGTGA. The ends lost 6 bases at V and 0 bases at J; junction bases unmatched: 3. This CDR3 has 15 amino acids. The CDR3 region has the DNA TGTGCCAGCAGTAGCGGGGCCACGAACACCGGGGAGCTGTTTTTT. Its protein product is CASSSGATNTGELFF.

This clonotype was detected only once. J is TRBJ2-6 and V is TRBV19; D gene unclear. V was shortened by 3 bases and J by 2 bases, with 8 bases between the two germline ends. Looked up from germline, CDR1 is LNHDA and CDR2 is SQIVND (reference sequence). The CDR3 consists of 15 residues. The CDR3 DNA is TGTGCCAGTAGTATTATCGGTGCTGGGGCCAACGTCCTGACTTTC. Its protein is CASSIIGAGANVLTF.

In its sample, this clonotype was seen once. V gene TRBV27 combines with J gene TRBJ2-5; either TRBD1 or TRBD2 may supply D (6 bases each). Trimming stripped 2 bases from V and 3 bases from J, with 16 bases between. Germline V CDR1 and CDR2: MNHEY, SMNVEV (reference sequence). The CDR3 is made up of 16 amino acids. In DNA form, the CDR3 reads TGTGCCAGCAGTTTAACGGGGGCCGGCCAGGAAGAGACCCAGTACTTC. Encoded protein: CASSLTGAGQEETQYF.

This sequence joins TRBV18 and TRBJ2-5; D uncertain. This CDR3 region has 13 residues. Per germline, CDR1 KGHSH and CDR2 LQKENI. V was pared by 3 bases and J by 2 bases, with 7 bases between. This CDR3 is CASSPNTQETQYF. The CDR3 DNA sequence: TGTGCCAGCTCACCGAACACTCAAGAGACCCAGTACTTC.

The CDR3 is CASTLGQGNSPLHF. CDR3 DNA: TGTGCCAGCACCCTGGGACAGGGGAACTCACCCCTCCACTTT. The chain has TRBV2 and TRBJ1-6; 10 bases agree with TRBD1. The CDR3 is made up of 14 amino acids. With 7 bases clipped from V and 10 bases from J, the junction kept 7 bases outside the gene matches. Germline V gene data show CDR1 as SNHLY and CDR2 as FYNNEI.

CDR3 sequence (DNA): TGCAGTGCTAGAGGTAGAGGGGGGGACATTCAGTACTTC. Its protein product is CSARGRGGDIQYF. The rearrangement joins TRBV20-1 to TRBJ2-4; D is possibly TRBD2 (7 bases). This CDR3 has 13 residues. Germline CDR1 and CDR2: DFQATT and SNEGSKA (reference sequence). V was clipped by 1 base and J by 8 bases, with 12 bases between them.

This sequence joins TRBV5-1 and TRBJ2-2, with 8 nucleotides matching TRBD2. Germline lookup yields CDR1 SGHRS and CDR2 YFSETQ. The CDR3 extends over 16 amino acids. After removal of 0 bases from V and 7 bases from J, the junction contained 8 bases not matched to a gene. The CDR3 sequence: CASSLEGSGAHGELFF. CDR3 bases: TGCGCCAGCAGCTTGGAGGGTAGCGGGGCACACGGGGAGCTGTTTTTT.

V usage is TRBV24-1 and J usage is TRBJ2-3, with TRBD1 as a possible D gene (6 bases). Deletions cut 7 bases from V and 8 bases from J, with 15 bases between. This CDR3 spans 13 amino acids. Germline-derived CDR1 and CDR2 are KGHDR and SFDVKD. CDR3 sequence reads: CATSSVGGGTQYF. CDR3 DNA: TGTGCCACCAGCTCAGTTGGGGGCGGTACGCAGTATTTT.

V is TRBV7-9 and J is TRBJ2-1, with TRBD1 matching over 10 bases. The J segment lost 8 bases and the V segment lost 5 bases, leaving 9 bases of the junction unmatched. The CDR3 sequence is 15 residues long. Germline V lookup: CDR1 SEHNR, CDR2 FQNEAQ (reference sequence). Here the CDR3 DNA reads TGTGCCAGCAGCGGGGGACAGGGGCGCGCAGATGAGCAGTTCTTC. This sequence encodes CASSGGQGRADEQFF.

The chain recombines TRBV10-3 with TRBJ1-2, with 7 bases identical to TRBD1. Germline V CDR1 and CDR2: ENHRY, SYGVKD. The CDR3 runs 14 residues. With 6 bases clipped from V and 0 bases from J, the junction kept 4 bases outside the gene matches. For the CDR3, the DNA is TGTGCCATCAGCCGACAGGGTACTAACTATGGCTACACCTTC. Its translation is CAISRQGTNYGYTF.

The rearrangement uses TRBV29-1 and TRBJ1-3; D uncertain. The germline V gene has CDR1 SQVTM and CDR2 ANQGSEA. V lost 7 bases to trimming and J lost 0 bases, with 10 bases between them. The CDR3 extends over 13 amino acids. This CDR3 is CSARPDSGNTIYF. CDR3 coding DNA: TGCAGCGCACGACCGGACTCTGGAAACACCATATATTTT.